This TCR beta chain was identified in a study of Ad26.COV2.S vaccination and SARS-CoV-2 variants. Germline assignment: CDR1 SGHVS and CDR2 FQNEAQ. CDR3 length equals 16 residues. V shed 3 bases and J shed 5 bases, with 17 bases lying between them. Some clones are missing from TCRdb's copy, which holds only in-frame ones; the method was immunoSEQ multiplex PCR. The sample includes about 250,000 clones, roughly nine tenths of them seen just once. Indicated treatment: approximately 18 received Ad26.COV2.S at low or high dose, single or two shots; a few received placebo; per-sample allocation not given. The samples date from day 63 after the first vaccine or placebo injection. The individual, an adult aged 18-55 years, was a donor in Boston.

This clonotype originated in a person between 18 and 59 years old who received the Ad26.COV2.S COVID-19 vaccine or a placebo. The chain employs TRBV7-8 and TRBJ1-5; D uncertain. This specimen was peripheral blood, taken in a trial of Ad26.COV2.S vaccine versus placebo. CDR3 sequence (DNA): TGTGCCAGCAGCTTTAGCCGGGATCGGGTCCATCAGCCCCAGCATTTT. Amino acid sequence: CASSFSRDRVHQPQHF. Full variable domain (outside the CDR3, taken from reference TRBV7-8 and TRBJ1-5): GAGVSQSPRYKVAKRGQDVALRCDPISGHVSLFWYQQALGQGPEFLTYFQNEAQLDKSGLPSDRFFAERPEGSVSTLKIQRTQQEDSAVYLCASSFSRDRVHQPQHFGDGTRLSIL.